This T cell receptor (beta chain) came from a study of blood T cell repertoires in COVID-19. The count of this clone is one. TCRdb's copy holds only in-frame clones and misses some; the assay was immunoSEQ multiplex PCR. The top ten hold approximately 5.2% of the sample, which has roughly 20,000 clones, over 85% seen once. Germline V gene data show CDR1 as MRHNA and CDR2 as SNTAGT. Unmatched junction bases numbered 5, after V lost 4 bases and J lost 3 bases. CDR3 size: 15 residues. This receptor was taken from a human donor in a cohort sampled during active COVID-19. The chain uses TRBV6-4 and TRBJ2-2; 7 nucleotides align to TRBD1. The sequencing sample was made of peripheral blood. CDR3 amino acids: CASSGIQGHTGELFF. CDR3 sequence (DNA): TGTGCCAGCAGTGGGATACAGGGGCACACCGGGGAGCTGTTTTTT.